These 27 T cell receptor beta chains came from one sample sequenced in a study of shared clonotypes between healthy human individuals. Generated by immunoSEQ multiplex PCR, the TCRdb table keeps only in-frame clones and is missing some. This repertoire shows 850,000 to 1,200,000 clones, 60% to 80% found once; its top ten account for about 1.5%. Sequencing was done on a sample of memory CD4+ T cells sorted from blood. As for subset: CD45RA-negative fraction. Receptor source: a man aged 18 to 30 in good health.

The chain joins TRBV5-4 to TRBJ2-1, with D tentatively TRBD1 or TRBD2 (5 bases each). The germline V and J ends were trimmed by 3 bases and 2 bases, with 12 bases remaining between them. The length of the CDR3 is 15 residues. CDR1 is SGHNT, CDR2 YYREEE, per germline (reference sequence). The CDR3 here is CASSSAGTAYNEQFF. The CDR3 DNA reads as TGTGCCAGCAGCTCTGCCGGGACCGCCTACAATGAGCAGTTCTTC.

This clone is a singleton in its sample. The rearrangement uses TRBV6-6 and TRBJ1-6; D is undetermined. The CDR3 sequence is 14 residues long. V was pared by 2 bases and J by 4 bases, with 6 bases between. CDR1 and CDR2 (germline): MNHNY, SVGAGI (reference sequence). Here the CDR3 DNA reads TGTGCCAGCAGTTACGGGGAATATAATTCACCCCTCCACTTT. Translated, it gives CASSYGEYNSPLHF.

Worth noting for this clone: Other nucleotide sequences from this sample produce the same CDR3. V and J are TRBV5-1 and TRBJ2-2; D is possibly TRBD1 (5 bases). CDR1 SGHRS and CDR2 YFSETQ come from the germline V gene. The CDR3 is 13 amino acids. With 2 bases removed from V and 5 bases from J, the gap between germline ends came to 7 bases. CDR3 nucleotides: TGCGCCAGCAGCTTCAGGGATACCGGGGAGCTGTTTTTT. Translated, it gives CASSFRDTGELFF.

CDR3 amino acids: CASSLVRQETQYF. DNA of the CDR3: TGTGCCAGCAGCTTAGTGCGGCAAGAGACCCAGTACTTC. This chain links TRBV7-6 with TRBJ2-5; D is undetermined. The V end lost 1 base, the J end lost 2 bases, and 5 bases lay between the germline ends. The CDR3 has 13 residues. From germline, CDR1 is SGHVS and CDR2 FNYEAQ.

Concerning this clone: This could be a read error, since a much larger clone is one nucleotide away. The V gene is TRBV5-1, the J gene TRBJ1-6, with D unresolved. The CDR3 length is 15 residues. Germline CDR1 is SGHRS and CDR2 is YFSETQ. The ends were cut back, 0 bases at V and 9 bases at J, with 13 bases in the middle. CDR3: CASSLEGVDSSPLHF. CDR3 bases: TGCGCCAGCAGCTTGGAGGGCGTGGATAGTTCACCCCTCCACTTT.

The CDR3 DNA follows: TGTGCCAGCTCAATCGGGCAGGGCGATTCACCCCTCCACTTT. This codes for CASSIGQGDSPLHF. The chain recombines TRBV18 with TRBJ1-6, with D perhaps matching TRBD1 (5 bases). V lost 5 bases, J lost 8 bases, and 13 bases lay in between. Germline CDR1 and CDR2: KGHSH and LQKENI. The CDR3 is 14 amino acids.

The CDR3 bases are TGCGCCAGCAGCTTCACAGGGTACGGCTACGAGCAGTACTTC. This codes for CASSFTGYGYEQYF. V and J are TRBV5-1 and TRBJ2-7, with D possibly TRBD1 on 6 matching bases. Trimming cost V 2 bases and J 3 bases, with 12 bases left between them. This CDR3 is 14 amino acids long. Per the germline V gene, CDR1 is SGHRS and CDR2 is YFSETQ.

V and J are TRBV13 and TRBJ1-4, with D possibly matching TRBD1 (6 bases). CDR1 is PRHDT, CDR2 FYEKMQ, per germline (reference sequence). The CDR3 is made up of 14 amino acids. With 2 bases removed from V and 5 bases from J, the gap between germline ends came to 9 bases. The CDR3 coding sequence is TGTGCCAGCAGCTTACGCCAGGGGAATGAAAAACTGTTTTTT. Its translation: CASSLRQGNEKLFF.

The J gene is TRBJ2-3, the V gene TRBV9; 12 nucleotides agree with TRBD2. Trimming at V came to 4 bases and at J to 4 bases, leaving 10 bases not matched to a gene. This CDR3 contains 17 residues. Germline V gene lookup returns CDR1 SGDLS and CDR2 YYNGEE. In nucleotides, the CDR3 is TGTGCCAGCAGCCCCCTCCCGGCTAGCGGGAGGGCAGATACGCAGTATTTT. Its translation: CASSPLPASGRADTQYF. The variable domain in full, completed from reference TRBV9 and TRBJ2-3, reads DSGVTQTPKHLITATGQRVTLRCSPRSGDLSVYWYQQSLDQGLQFLIQYYNGEERAKGNILERFSAQQFPDLHSELNLSSLELGDSALYFCASSPLPASGRADTQYFGPGTRLTVL.

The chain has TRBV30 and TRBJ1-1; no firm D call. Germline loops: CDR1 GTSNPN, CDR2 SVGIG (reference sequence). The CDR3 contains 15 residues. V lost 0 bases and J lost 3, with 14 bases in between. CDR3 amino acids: CAWSVLALRDTEAFF. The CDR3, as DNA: TGTGCCTGGAGTGTACTGGCGCTCCGTGACACTGAAGCTTTCTTT.

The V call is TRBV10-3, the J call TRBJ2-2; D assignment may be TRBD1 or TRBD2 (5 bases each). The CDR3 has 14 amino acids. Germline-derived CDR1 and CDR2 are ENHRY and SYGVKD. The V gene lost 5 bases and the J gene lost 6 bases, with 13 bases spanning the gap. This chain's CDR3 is CAISLGDQAGELFF. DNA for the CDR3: TGTGCCATCAGTTTAGGGGACCAGGCCGGGGAGCTGTTTTTT.

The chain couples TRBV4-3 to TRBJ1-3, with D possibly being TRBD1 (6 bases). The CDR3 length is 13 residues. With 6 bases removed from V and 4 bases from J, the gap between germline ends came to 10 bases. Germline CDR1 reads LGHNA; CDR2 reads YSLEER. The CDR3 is CASRAQGGNTIYF. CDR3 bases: TGCGCCAGCAGGGCTCAGGGGGGAAACACCATATATTTT.

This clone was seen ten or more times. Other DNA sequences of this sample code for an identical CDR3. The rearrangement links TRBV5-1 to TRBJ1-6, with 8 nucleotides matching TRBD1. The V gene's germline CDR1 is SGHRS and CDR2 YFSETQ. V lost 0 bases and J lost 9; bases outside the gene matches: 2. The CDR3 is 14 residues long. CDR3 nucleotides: TGCGCCAGCAGCTTGGTTACAGGGGGTTCACCCCTCCACTTT. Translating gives CASSLVTGGSPLHF.

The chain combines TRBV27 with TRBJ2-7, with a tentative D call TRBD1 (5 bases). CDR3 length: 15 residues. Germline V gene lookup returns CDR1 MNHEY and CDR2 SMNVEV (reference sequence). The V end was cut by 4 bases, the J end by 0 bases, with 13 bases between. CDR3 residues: CASSSMGPTSYEQYF. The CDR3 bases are TGTGCCAGCAGTTCAATGGGGCCAACCTCCTACGAGCAGTACTTC.

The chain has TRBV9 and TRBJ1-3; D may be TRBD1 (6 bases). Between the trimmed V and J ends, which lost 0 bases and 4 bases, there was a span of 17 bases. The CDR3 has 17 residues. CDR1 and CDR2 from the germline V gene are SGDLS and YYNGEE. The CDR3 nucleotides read TGTGCCAGCAGCGTAGGTGTAGGGGGGAATTCAGGAAACACCATATATTTT. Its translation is CASSVGVGGNSGNTIYF.

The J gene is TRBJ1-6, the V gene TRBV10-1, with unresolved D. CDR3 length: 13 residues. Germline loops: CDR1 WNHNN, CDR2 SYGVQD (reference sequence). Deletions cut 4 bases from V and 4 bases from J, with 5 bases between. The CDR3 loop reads CASSGSYNSPLHF. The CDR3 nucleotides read TGCGCCAGCAGTGGGAGTTATAATTCACCCCTCCACTTT.

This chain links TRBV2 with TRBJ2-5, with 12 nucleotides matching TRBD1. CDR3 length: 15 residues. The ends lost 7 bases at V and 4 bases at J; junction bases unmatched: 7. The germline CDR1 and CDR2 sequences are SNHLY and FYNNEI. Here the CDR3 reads CASIRDRGQRETQYF. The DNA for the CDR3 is TGTGCCAGCATTCGGGACAGGGGGCAAAGAGAGACCCAGTACTTC.

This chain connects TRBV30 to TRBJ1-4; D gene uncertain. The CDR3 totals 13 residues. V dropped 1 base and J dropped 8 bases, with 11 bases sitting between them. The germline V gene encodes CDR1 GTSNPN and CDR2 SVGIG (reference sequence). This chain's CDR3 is CAWSARLGEKLFF. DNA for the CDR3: TGTGCCTGGAGTGCCCGACTGGGGGAAAAACTGTTTTTT.

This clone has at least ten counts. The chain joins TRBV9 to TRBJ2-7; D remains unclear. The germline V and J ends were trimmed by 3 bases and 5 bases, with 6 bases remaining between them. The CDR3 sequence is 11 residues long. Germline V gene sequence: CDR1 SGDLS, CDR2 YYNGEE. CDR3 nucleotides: TGTGCCAGCAGCGCCGGTGACGAGCAGTACTTC. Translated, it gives CASSAGDEQYF.

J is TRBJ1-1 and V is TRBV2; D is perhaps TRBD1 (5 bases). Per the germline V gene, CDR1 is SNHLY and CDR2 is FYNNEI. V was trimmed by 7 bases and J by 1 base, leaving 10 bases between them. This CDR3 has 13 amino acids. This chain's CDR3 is CASNLQANTEAFF. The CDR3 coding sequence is TGTGCCAGCAACTTACAGGCGAACACTGAAGCTTTCTTT.

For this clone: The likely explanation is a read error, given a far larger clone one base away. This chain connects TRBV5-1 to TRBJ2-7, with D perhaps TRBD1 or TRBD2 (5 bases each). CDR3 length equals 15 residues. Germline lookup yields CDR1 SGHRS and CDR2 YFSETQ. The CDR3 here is CAGSPGRLFSYEQYF. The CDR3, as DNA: TGCGCCGGCAGCCCGGGACGGCTGTTTAGCTACGAGCAGTACTTC.

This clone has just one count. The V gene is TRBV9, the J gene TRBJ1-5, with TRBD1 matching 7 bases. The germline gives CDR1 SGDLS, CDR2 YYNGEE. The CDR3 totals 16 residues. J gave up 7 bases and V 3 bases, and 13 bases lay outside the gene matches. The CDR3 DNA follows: TGTGCCAGCAGCGCGTCCGGGACAGCGCGAGGACAGCCCCAGCATTTT. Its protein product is CASSASGTARGQPQHF.

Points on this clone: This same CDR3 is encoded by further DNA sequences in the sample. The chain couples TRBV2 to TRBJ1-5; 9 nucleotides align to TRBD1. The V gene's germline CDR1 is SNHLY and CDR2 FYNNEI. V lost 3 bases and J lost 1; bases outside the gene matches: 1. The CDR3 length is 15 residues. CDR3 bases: TGTGCCAGCAGTGAGGGACAGGGAAGCAATCAGCCCCAGCATTTT. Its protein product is CASSEGQGSNQPQHF.

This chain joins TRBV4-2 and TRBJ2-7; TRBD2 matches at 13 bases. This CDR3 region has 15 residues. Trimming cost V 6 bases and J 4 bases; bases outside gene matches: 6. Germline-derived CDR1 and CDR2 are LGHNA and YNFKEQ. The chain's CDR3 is CASRPGLAGSYEQYF. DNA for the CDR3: TGTGCCAGCAGACCGGGACTAGCGGGGAGTTACGAGCAGTACTTC.

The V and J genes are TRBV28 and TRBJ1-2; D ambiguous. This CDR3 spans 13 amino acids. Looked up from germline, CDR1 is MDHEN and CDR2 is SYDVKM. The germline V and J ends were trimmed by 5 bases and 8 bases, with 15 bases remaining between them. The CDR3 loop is CASSPLISPGYTF. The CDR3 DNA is TGTGCCAGCAGTCCCCTAATCTCACCCGGCTACACCTTC.

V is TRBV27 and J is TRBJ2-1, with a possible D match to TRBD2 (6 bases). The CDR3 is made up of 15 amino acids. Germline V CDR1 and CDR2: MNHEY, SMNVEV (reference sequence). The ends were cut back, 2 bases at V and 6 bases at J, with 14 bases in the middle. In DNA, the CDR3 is TGTGCCAGCAGTTTAAATGCGGGGCGATCCAATGAGCAGTTCTTC. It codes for CASSLNAGRSNEQFF.

CDR3 DNA sequence: TGTGCCACAGGACAGGGAATCTCCTACGAGCAGTACTTC. Its translation: CATGQGISYEQYF. The V and J genes are TRBV2 and TRBJ2-7; 8 nucleotides align to TRBD1. J was trimmed by 0 bases and V by 10 bases; bases with no gene match: 5. CDR1 SNHLY and CDR2 FYNNEI come from the germline V gene. The CDR3 totals 13 residues. The full variable domain, with the rest looked up from reference TRBV2 and TRBJ2-7, is EPEVTQTPSHQVTQMGQEVILRCVPISNHLYFYWYRQILGQKVEFLVSFYNNEISEKSEIFDDQFSVERPDGSNFTLKIRSTKLEDSAMYFCATGQGISYEQYFGPGTRLTVT.